One sample yielded the 28 T cell receptor beta chains listed below, sequenced in a study of metastatic and nonmetastatic thyroid tumors. TCRdb reanalyzed the PCR reads via MiXCR. The sample consists of some 28,000 clones, around a quarter of them appearing once. Each patient went into thyroid surgery without having received any treatment. Sequencing was carried out using blood. These receptors came from a female donor with papillary thyroid cancer or a benign thyroid nodule (not recorded which). Some clones in this sample may be carry-over from other donors' samples.

The chain couples TRBV20-1 to TRBJ2-5, with 8 positions matching TRBD2. Unmatched junction bases numbered 10, after V lost 4 bases and J lost 6 bases. The germline CDR1 and CDR2 sequences are DFQATT and SNEGSKA (reference sequence). There are 14 residues in the CDR3. The CDR3 DNA reads TGCAGTGCTATCCGGACTAGCAGTTTTAAGACCCAGTACTTC. Residues: CSAIRTSSFKTQYF.

This clone has ten or more counts. The CDR3: CASSYGQGVDEQYF. CDR3 bases: TGCGCCAGCAGCTATGGACAGGGGGTAGACGAGCAGTACTTC. The rearrangement links TRBV4-3 to TRBJ2-7, with 10 bases aligning to TRBD1. J lost 5 bases, V lost 5 bases, and 6 bases had no gene match. There are 14 residues in the CDR3. Germline V gene data show CDR1 as LGHNA and CDR2 as YSLEER.

This clone has only a few counts. The junction differs from germline at one of its ends, possibly a read error. The V call is TRBV6-2 or TRBV6-3, the J call TRBJ1-2, with D maybe TRBD1 (5 bases). CDR1 MNHEY and CDR2 SVGEGT come from the germline V gene. The CDR3 is 16 amino acids. The CDR3 nucleotides read TGTGCCAGCAGTTCGAACGGATGGGACGTGTACTATGGCTACACATTC. As protein: CASSSNGWDVYYGYTF.

The chain couples TRBV11-2 to TRBJ2-2; D uncertain. Trimming took off 2 bases at V and 7 bases at J, with 2 bases between the two ends. Germline CDR1 reads SGHAT; CDR2 reads FQNNGV. The CDR3 loop spans 11 amino acids. In DNA, the CDR3 is TGTGCCAGCAGCTTATACGGGGAGCTGTTTTTT. Translating it yields CASSLYGELFF.

In its sample, this clone is medium-sized. The V and J genes are TRBV6-1 and TRBJ2-7, with 14 bases aligning to TRBD2. J was trimmed by 6 bases and V by 4 bases; bases with no gene match: 5. The length of the CDR3 is 15 residues. Germline loops: CDR1 MNHNS, CDR2 SASEGT. The CDR3 reads CASSVGLAGGSEQYF. CDR3 bases: TGTGCCAGCAGTGTTGGACTAGCGGGAGGTAGCGAGCAGTACTTC.

Note on this clone: At one end the junction does not follow the germline gene, possibly because of a read error. The gene calls are TRBV13 and TRBJ2-1; D unresolved. The germline gives CDR1 PRHDT, CDR2 FYEKMQ (reference sequence). The CDR3 covers 15 residues. CDR3 sequence (DNA): TGTGTCAGCAGCTGGGATCTCCGAGACTACAATGAGCAGTTCTTC. The encoded protein is CVSSWDLRDYNEQFF.

This clone has ten or more counts. The V gene is TRBV12-3 or TRBV12-4, the J gene TRBJ1-5; TRBD1 aligns across 7 bases. Trimming took 1 base from V and 3 from J; bases not matched to a gene: 6. This CDR3 region has 16 residues. The CDR3 sequence is CASSLEAGGPNQPQHF. The CDR3 DNA sequence: TGTGCCAGCAGTTTAGAAGCAGGGGGACCCAATCAGCCCCAGCATTTT.

As DNA, the CDR3 is TGTGCCAGCAGTTATCAAACGGGAGAGCAGTTCTTC. Translating gives CASSYQTGEQFF. This chain uses TRBV6-9 with TRBJ2-1; the D gene is possibly TRBD2 (5 bases). Per the germline V gene, CDR1 is MNHGY and CDR2 is SVAAGI. V shed 2 bases and J shed 10 bases, with 9 bases lying between them. The CDR3 extends over 12 amino acids.

This clone occurred many times. The J gene is TRBJ2-4, the V gene TRBV27; maybe TRBD2 (5 bases). In germline, CDR1 is MNHEY, CDR2 SMNVEV (reference sequence). The CDR3 length is 15 residues. V was trimmed by 1 base and J by 3 bases, leaving 10 bases between them. CDR3 coding DNA: TGTGCCAGCAGTTTATACGGTGAGGGCAAAAACATTCAGTACTTC. Amino acids: CASSLYGEGKNIQYF.

A note on this clone: Mismatch with germline at one junction end may stem from a read error. This chain links TRBV2 with TRBJ2-7; 9 bases map to TRBD2. The CDR3 is 14 residues long. Per germline, CDR1 SNHLY and CDR2 FYNNEI. The DNA of the CDR3 is TGTGCCAGTAGTGAAGCGGGAGGACCCTACGATCCGTACTTC. It translates to CASSEAGGPYDPYF.

As regards this clone: One end of the junction fails to match germline, which may point to a read error. This chain uses TRBV14 with TRBJ2-7; 10 positions agree with TRBD2. This CDR3 has 16 amino acids. Germline V gene data show CDR1 as SGHDN and CDR2 as FVKESK. The CDR3 here is CSSSPGGLAGVGEQHF. The CDR3, as DNA: TGTTCCAGCAGCCCCGGCGGGCTAGCGGGAGTGGGCGAGCAGCACTTC.

This clone was picked up many times. The chain uses TRBV27 and TRBJ2-7; possible D gene TRBD1, 6 bases. The CDR3 spans 14 residues. V gave up 6 bases and J gave up 2 bases, with 14 bases separating them. Germline CDR1 MNHEY, CDR2 SMNVEV (reference sequence). The CDR3 bases are TGTGCCAGCAGGACCTCAGGGGCGGCCTACGAGCAGTACTTC. Protein sequence: CASRTSGAAYEQYF.

This clone was seen a few times. The chain links TRBV27 to TRBJ2-7; 9 nucleotides align to TRBD1. The CDR3 spans 15 residues. The V gene's germline CDR1 is MNHEY and CDR2 SMNVEV (reference sequence). Trimming removed 3 bases from V and 1 base from J; junction bases left unmatched: 4. The CDR3 nucleotides are TGTGCCAGCAGTTTGGGGACAGGGAGTTCCTACGAGCAGTACTTC. Its protein product is CASSLGTGSSYEQYF.

This clone was detected ten times or more. J is TRBJ2-7 and V is TRBV29-1; D remains ambiguous. V lost 2 bases and J lost 4, with 6 bases in between. CDR3 length equals 11 residues. Germline-derived CDR1 and CDR2 are SQVTM and ANQGSEA. The CDR3 DNA is TGCAGCGTTGAATCTTTTTACGAGCAGTACTTC. It encodes CSVESFYEQYF.

Turning to this clone: One end of the junction does not line up with germline, which may come from a read error. J is TRBJ1-5 and V is TRBV24-1; D may be TRBD1 (5 bases). CDR3 length equals 14 residues. The germline V gene has CDR1 KGHDR and CDR2 SFDVKD. The CDR3: CATSWDLSSQPQHF. The CDR3 nucleotides read TGTGCCACCAGTTGGGACCTTAGCAGTCAGCCCCAGCATTTT.

This clone has at least ten counts. The chain couples TRBV30 to TRBJ1-5; 9 bases align to TRBD1. This CDR3 has 16 residues. Germline V gives CDR1 GTSNPN, CDR2 SVGIG (reference sequence). J was trimmed by 1 base and V by 2 bases; bases with no gene match: 6. CDR3 in DNA: TGTGCCTGGAGTCCCCAGACAGGGGGGAGCAATCAGCCCCAGCATTTT. This codes for CAWSPQTGGSNQPQHF.

This clone showed up just once. V and J are TRBV11-3 and TRBJ1-6, with D possibly TRBD1 on 5 matching bases. V was clipped by 5 bases and J by 7 bases, with 9 bases between them. In germline, CDR1 is SGHNT, CDR2 YENEEA. This CDR3 is 13 amino acids long. Here the CDR3 reads CASSDGTNSPLHF. The CDR3 nucleotides are TGTGCCAGCAGCGACGGGACCAATTCACCCCTCCACTTT. The full variable domain, with the rest looked up from reference TRBV11-3 and TRBJ1-6, is EAGVVQSPRYKIIEKKQPVAFWCNPISGHNTLYWYLQNLGQGPELLIRYENEEAVDDSQLPKDRFSAERLKGVDSTLKIQPAELGDSAVYLCASSDGTNSPLHFGNGTRLTVT.

At least ten counts were recorded for this clone. This chain joins TRBV11-2 and TRBJ1-6; 9 bases map to TRBD1. The CDR3 loop spans 15 amino acids. Germline V gene data show CDR1 as SGHAT and CDR2 as FQNNGV. J was trimmed by 8 bases and V by 4 bases; bases with no gene match: 6. CDR3 residues: CASSYRGPRDSPLHF. The CDR3 DNA reads TGTGCCAGCAGCTACAGGGGGCCCAGGGATTCACCCCTCCACTTT.

This clone was found a few times. The chain is built from TRBV12-3 or TRBV12-4 and TRBJ2-7, with D perhaps TRBD1 (6 bases). Between the trimmed V and J ends, which lost 5 bases and 9 bases, there was a span of 11 bases. CDR3 length: 11 residues. CDR3 loop: CASSGTGLQYF. The CDR3, as DNA: TGTGCCAGCAGTGGTACAGGGTTGCAGTACTTC.

In this sample, this clone turned up many times. V is TRBV12-3 or TRBV12-4 and J is TRBJ2-2, with 7 positions matching TRBD1. V shed 2 bases, J shed 5 bases, and the junction held 11 bases outside the gene matches. This CDR3 has 17 amino acids. DNA for the CDR3: TGTGCCAGCAGTTTAAAGATTACCGACAGGGTAACCGGGGAGCTGTTTTTT. Its protein product is CASSLKITDRVTGELFF.

Judged by abundance, this clone is medium-sized. The chain carries TRBV5-1 and TRBJ1-6; the match to TRBD1 covers 12 bases. CDR3 size: 16 residues. Per the germline V gene, CDR1 is SGHRS and CDR2 is YFSETQ. Germline trimming cut 0 bases from V and 9 bases from J; bases unmatched to any gene: 4. CDR3 DNA: TGCGCCAGCAGCTTGGCCGGGACAGGGGGCGTTTCACCCCTCCACTTT. Residues: CASSLAGTGGVSPLHF. Using reference TRBV5-1 and TRBJ1-6 for the parts outside the CDR3, the full variable domain is KAGVTQTPRYLIKTRGQQVTLSCSPISGHRSVSWYQQTPGQGLQFLFEYFSETQRNKGNFPGRFSGRQFSNSRSEMNVSTLELGDSALYLCASSLAGTGGVSPLHFGNGTRLTVT.

This clone showed up many times. The genes are TRBV28 and TRBJ2-5; 8 bases are a match to TRBD1. Germline values: CDR1 MDHEN, CDR2 SYDVKM. The length of the CDR3 is 13 residues. With V trimmed by 11 bases and J by 2 bases, 7 bases remained unmatched. The CDR3 bases are TGTGCCGAGCAACGACAGGGGCAAGAGACCCAGTACTTC. Its translation: CAEQRQGQETQYF.

The rearrangement links TRBV7-3 to TRBJ2-3; D is possibly TRBD1 or TRBD2 (7 bases each). With 6 bases removed from V and 4 bases from J, the gap between germline ends came to 20 bases. Germline CDR1 reads SGHTA; CDR2 reads FQGTGA. The CDR3 totals 16 residues. CDR3 bases: TGTGCCAGCAGTAAGGGGGCAGGAGGGAGGGCAGATACGCAGTATTTT. Translated: CASSKGAGGRADTQYF.

This clone was found many times. V gene TRBV6-1 combines with J gene TRBJ2-2; 12 bases are shared with TRBD2. Germline V lookup: CDR1 MNHNS, CDR2 SASEGT. The V gene end was trimmed by 5 bases and the J gene end by 2 bases; junction bases not matched to a gene: 3. The CDR3 has 16 amino acids. CDR3 bases: TGTGCCAGCAGTAGACTAGCGGGGGTAAACACCGGGGAGCTGTTTTTT. Translating gives CASSRLAGVNTGELFF.

The sample holds many counts of this clone. This chain links TRBV7-2 with TRBJ1-5; no firm D call. The length of the CDR3 is 15 residues. CDR1 SGHTA and CDR2 FQGNSA come from the germline V gene. V lost 2 bases, J lost 0 bases, and 8 bases lay in between. CDR3 in amino acids: CASSLSMYSNQPQHF. The CDR3 coding sequence is TGTGCCAGCAGCTTATCAATGTATAGCAATCAGCCCCAGCATTTT. Full variable domain (rest looked up from reference TRBV7-2 and TRBJ1-5): GAGVSQSPSNKVTEKGKDVELRCDPISGHTALYWYRQSLGQGLEFLIYFQGNSAPDKSGLPSDRFSAERTGGSVSTLTIQRTQQEDSAVYLCASSLSMYSNQPQHFGDGTRLSIL.

This clone appeared a few times. Likely a read error: the CDR3 ends without its conserved phenylalanine or tryptophan. The chain is built from TRBV27 and TRBJ2-2; unclear D gene. Germline values: CDR1 MNHEY, CDR2 SMNVEV (reference sequence). V lost 5 bases, J lost 2 bases, and 9 bases lay in between. The CDR3 spans 14 residues. The CDR3 DNA reads TGTGCCAGCAGTCCCGGTACAAACACCGGGGAGCTGTTTTCT. Its translation: CASSPGTNTGELFS.

Regarding this clone: No conserved phenylalanine or tryptophan is present at the end of the CDR3, so a read error is the likely explanation. No DNA is shown, since the ends of the CDR3 on it are uncertain; the CDR3 is the one TCRdb lists. The CDR3 reads CATSDFGTGELFL. The genes are TRBV24-1 and TRBJ2-2. The CDR3 is 13 amino acids long, termini counted. Germline values: CDR1 KGHDR, CDR2 SFDVKD.

This clone was detected once. Possible read error: a much larger clone is one base away. The chain joins TRBV14 to TRBJ2-1; either TRBD1 or TRBD2 may fit D (5 bases each). CDR1 is SGHDN, CDR2 FVKESK, per germline. CDR3 length: 15 amino acids. V dropped 4 bases and J dropped 14 bases, with 24 bases sitting between them. The DNA for the CDR3 is TGTGCCAGCAGCCCCCCTGCGAGAGGCCCCTGGGGGAAGTTCTTC. Protein sequence: CASSPPARGPWGKFF.